The T cell receptor (beta chain) under discussion was sequenced for a study of T cell responses to AZD1222 COVID-19 vaccine (TCRdb year 2021). Context from the whole study: TCR sequencing covered approximately 230 trial participants: 200 to 220 given two doses of AZD1222 and 26 given two doses of MenACWY control vaccine. Trial participants were enrolled into age subgroups of 18-55, 56-69 and 70-plus years, which contained approximately 150, 28 and 58 TCR-sequenced participants, respectively.

The intended sense of this specimen's time point label: about 28 days (+/-7) after the second vaccine dose. AZD1222 recipients given second doses at about 4 weeks or at about 12 weeks were pooled, since spike-specific TCR depth and breadth were not found to differ between the two schedules. The vaccinee samples were drawn from two UK trials, COV001 and COV002, one of which was a single-blind randomized controlled phase 2/3 trial testing AZD1222 (ChAdOx1 nCoV-19) in healthy adults. For TCRbeta chain sequencing, PBMC samples were collected from trial participants at day 0 and at day 28 after the second dose. Turning to this clone: Its antigen specificity is not known. No quality values exist for individual bases; no much larger clone is one base distant.

The CDR3 regions of human TCRbeta chains were analyzed by immunosequencing. In the source study's methods: TCRs in the repertoires were compared against a reference library of SARS-CoV-2-specific TCRs that had been generated with the MIRA antigen-specificity platform. Breadth was defined as the fraction of unique TCRs that were SARS-CoV-2-associated, and depth was defined as the fraction of total T cells that were SARS-CoV-2-associated. Each spike-specific TCR was assigned to its reactive spike region and to a CD4 or CD8 class using the MIRA data. Log10-transformed breadth and depth values were compared by one-way ANOVA with Sidak's multiple comparisons tests. TCRdb holds this immuneACCESS table with in-frame rearrangements only. Some clones are missing; in checked studies, unresolved V genes explain under half, and the rest has no known cause. The V and J calls and clone size come from that table; D and trimming were worked out from the DNA. This sample comprises some 150,000 clones, 80% to 95% of them detected only once. The ten top clones hold about 3.7% of the sample.

Paper-wide results and their limitations: CD4 TCRs associated with the vaccine covered the entire spike protein, and the dominant responses were in regions 160-218 and 743-854. Spike-specific TCR breadth and depth rose significantly after two AZD1222 doses compared with day 0 and with MenACWY recipients. Participants were mostly white British and included more females than males, and it was suggested by the authors that clonal diversity may have been underestimated. In the small 56-69-year group, the increase in depth fell short of significance, most likely because of low power. Because no samples from the day 14 peak response were available, repertoires could be characterized only after the peak T cell response. Reportedly, close to half of the unique spike-specific TCRs recognized epitopes lying outside the regions that are mutated in the B.1.351 and B.1.1.7 variants. Conclusions about previously exposed vaccinees were limited because only six or seven AZD1222 recipients were SARS-CoV-2 seropositive at baseline.

The germline V gene (reference sequence) sets CDR1 to SGHNT and CDR2 to YYREEE. Taken from cysteine to phenylalanine, the CDR3 has 15 residues. Left in the record is the CDR3 DNA by itself, 45 bases read in frame from the first base. V loses 5 bases at its end and J loses 3 bases; junction bases beyond the gene matches: 7. The source is an adult who received the AZD1222 COVID-19 vaccine. The chain is assembled from TRBV5-4 and TRBJ1-3; a stretch of 8 junction bases matches TRBD1. This specimen consisted of peripheral blood, obtained 28 days after the second AZD1222 dose. The nucleotides read TGTGCCAGCAGTTCCGGGACAGGCTTTGGAAACACCATATATTTT. This gives the protein CASSSGTGFGNTIYF.